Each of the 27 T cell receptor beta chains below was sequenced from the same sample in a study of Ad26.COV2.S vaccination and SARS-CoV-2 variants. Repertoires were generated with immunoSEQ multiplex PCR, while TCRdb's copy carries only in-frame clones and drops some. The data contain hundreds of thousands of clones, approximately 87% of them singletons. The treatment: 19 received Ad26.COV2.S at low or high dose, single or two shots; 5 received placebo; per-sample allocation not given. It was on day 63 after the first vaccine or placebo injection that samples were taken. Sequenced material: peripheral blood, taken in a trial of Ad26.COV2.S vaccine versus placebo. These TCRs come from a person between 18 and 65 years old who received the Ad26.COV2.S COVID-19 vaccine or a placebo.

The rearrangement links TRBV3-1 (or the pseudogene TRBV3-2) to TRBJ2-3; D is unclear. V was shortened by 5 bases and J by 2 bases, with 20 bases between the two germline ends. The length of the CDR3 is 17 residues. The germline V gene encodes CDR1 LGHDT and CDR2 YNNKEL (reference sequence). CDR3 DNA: TGTGCCAGCAGCTCGCAGGCCCTCCACCCTTCCACAGATACGCAGTATTTT. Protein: CASSSQALHPSTDTQYF.

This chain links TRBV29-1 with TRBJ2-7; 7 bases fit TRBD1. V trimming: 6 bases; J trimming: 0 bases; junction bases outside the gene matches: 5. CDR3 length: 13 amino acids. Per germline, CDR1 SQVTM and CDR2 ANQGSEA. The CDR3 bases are TGCAGCGTCTGGGACAGCAACTCCTACGAGCAGTACTTC. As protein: CSVWDSNSYEQYF.

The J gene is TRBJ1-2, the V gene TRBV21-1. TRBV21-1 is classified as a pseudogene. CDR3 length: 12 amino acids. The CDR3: CARRETNYGYTF. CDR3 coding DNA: TGTGCCAGACGTGAAACTAACTATGGCTACACCTTC.

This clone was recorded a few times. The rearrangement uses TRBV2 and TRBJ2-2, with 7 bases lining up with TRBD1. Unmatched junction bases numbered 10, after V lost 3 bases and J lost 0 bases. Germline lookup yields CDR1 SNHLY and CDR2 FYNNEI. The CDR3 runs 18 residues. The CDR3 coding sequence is TGTGCCAGCAGTGATGACAGGGAGATAATCCCGAACACCGGGGAGCTGTTTTTT. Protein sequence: CASSDDREIIPNTGELFF.

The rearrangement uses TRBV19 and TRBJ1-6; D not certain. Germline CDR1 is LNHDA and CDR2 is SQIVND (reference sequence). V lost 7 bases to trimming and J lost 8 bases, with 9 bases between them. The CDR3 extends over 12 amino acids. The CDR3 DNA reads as TGTGCCAGTACCACTGGGGATTCACCCCTCCACTTT. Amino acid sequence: CASTTGDSPLHF.

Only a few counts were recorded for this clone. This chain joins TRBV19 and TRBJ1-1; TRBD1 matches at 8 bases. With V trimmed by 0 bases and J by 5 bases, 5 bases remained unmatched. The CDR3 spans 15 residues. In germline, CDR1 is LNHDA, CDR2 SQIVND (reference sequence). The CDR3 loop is CASSIDIGQGTEAFF. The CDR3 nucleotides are TGTGCCAGTAGTATAGATATAGGACAGGGAACTGAAGCTTTCTTT.

CDR3 loop: CASSLVSSIDTQYF. The CDR3 nucleotides are TGCGCCAGCAGCTTGGTCTCCAGTATCGATACGCAGTATTTT. The rearrangement uses TRBV5-1 and TRBJ2-3; the D is unclear. There are 14 residues in the CDR3. V was pared by 0 bases and J by 6 bases, with 11 bases between. Germline V gene data show CDR1 as SGHRS and CDR2 as YFSETQ.

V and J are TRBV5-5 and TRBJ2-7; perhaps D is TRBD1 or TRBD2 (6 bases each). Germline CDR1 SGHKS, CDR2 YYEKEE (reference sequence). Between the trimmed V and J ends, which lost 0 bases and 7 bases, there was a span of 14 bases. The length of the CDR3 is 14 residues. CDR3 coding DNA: TGTGCCAGCAGCTTGGTAAGGGGGGCAAGGGAGCAGTACTTC. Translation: CASSLVRGAREQYF.

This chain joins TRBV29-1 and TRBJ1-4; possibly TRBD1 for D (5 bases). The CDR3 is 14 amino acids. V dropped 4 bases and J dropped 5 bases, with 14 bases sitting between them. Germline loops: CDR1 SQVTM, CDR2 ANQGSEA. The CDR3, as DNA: TGCAGCGTTGTCATCCCATGGGGGAATGAAAAACTGTTTTTT. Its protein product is CSVVIPWGNEKLFF.

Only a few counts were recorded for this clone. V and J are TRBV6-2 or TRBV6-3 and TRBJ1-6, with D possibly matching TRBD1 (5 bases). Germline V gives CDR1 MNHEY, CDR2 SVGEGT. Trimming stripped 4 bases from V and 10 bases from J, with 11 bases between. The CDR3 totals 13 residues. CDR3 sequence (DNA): TGTGCCAGCAGTTCCAGGGAAGCCTCACCCCTCCACTTT. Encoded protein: CASSSREASPLHF.

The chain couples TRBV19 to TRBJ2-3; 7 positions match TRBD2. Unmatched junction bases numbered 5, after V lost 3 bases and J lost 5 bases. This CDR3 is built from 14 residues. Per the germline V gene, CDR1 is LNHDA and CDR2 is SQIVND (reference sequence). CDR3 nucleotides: TGTGCCAGTAGTATCTCGCGGGGGATAGATACGCAGTATTTT. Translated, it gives CASSISRGIDTQYF.

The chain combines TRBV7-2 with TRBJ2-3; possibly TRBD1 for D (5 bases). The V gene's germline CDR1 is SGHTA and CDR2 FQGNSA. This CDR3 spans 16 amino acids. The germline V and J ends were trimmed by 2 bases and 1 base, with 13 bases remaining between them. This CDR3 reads CASSLQRQHRTDTQYF. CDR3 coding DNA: TGTGCCAGCAGCTTACAAAGACAGCACCGCACAGATACGCAGTATTTT.

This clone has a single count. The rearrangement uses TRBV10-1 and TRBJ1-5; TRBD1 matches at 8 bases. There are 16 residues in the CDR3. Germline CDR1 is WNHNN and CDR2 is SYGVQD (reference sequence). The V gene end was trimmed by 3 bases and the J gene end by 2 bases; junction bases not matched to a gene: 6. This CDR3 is CASSDPLDRGNQPQHF. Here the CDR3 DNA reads TGCGCCAGCAGTGACCCCTTGGACAGGGGCAATCAGCCCCAGCATTTT.

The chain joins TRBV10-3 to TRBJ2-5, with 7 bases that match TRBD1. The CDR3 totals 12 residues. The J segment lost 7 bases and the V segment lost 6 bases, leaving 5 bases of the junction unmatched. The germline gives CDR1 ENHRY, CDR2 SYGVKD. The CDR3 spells CAIRGTAGTQYF. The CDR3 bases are TGTGCCATCAGAGGGACAGCTGGGACCCAGTACTTC.

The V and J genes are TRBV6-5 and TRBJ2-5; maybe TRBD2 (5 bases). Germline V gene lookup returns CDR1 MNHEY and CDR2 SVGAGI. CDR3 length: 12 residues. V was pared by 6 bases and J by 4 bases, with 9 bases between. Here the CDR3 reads CASSRTGETQYF. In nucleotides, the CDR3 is TGTGCCAGCAGCAGGACTGGAGAGACCCAGTACTTC.

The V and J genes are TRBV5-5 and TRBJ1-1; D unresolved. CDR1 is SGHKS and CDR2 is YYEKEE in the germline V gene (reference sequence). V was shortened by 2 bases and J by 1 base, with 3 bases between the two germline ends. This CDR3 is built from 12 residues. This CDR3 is CASSFSNTEAFF. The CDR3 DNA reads TGTGCCAGCAGCTTTTCGAACACTGAAGCTTTCTTT.

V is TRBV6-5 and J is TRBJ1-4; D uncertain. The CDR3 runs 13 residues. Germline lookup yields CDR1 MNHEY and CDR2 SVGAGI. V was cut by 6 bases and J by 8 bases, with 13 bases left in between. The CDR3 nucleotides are TGTGCCAGCAGCTCTTCTTTGGGCGAAAAACTGTTTTTT. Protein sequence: CASSSSLGEKLFF.

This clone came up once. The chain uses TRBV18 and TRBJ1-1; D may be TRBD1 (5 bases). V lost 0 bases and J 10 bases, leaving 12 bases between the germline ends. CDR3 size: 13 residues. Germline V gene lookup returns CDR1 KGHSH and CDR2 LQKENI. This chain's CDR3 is CASSPPGGRVAFF. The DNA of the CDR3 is TGTGCCAGCTCACCACCTGGGGGTCGGGTAGCTTTCTTT.

The CDR3 DNA sequence: TGTGCCAGCAGCGTAGGGGGGAAAGACGAGCAGTACTTC. Its translation is CASSVGGKDEQYF. The rearrangement joins TRBV9 to TRBJ2-7; either TRBD1 or TRBD2 may fit D (5 bases each). V was pared by 0 bases and J by 5 bases, with 9 bases between. This CDR3 is built from 13 residues. The germline CDR1 and CDR2 sequences are SGDLS and YYNGEE. The full variable domain, its missing parts supplied by reference TRBV9 and TRBJ2-7, is DSGVTQTPKHLITATGQRVTLRCSPRSGDLSVYWYQQSLDQGLQFLIQYYNGEERAKGNILERFSAQQFPDLHSELNLSSLELGDSALYFCASSVGGKDEQYFGPGTRLTVT.

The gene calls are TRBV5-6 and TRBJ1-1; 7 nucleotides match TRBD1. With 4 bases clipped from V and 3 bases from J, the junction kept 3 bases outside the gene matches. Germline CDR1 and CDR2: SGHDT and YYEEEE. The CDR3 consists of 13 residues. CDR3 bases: TGTGCCAGCAGCCTTGACAGGGACACTGAAGCTTTCTTT. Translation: CASSLDRDTEAFF. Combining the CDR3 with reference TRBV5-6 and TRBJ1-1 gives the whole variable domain DAGVTQSPTHLIKTRGQQVTLRCSPKSGHDTVSWYQQALGQGPQFIFQYYEEEERQRGNFPDRFSGHQFPNYSSELNVNALLLGDSALYLCASSLDRDTEAFFGQGTRLTVV.

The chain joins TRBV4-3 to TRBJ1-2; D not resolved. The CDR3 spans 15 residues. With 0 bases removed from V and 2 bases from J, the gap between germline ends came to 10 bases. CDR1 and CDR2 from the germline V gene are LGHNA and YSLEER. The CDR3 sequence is CASSQDYSTNYGYTF. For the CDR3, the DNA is TGCGCCAGCAGCCAAGATTATAGTACCAACTATGGCTACACCTTC.

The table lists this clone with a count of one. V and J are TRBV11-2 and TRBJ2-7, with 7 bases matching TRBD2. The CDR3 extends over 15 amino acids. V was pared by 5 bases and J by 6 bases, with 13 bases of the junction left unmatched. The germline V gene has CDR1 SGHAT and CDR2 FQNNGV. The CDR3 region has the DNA TGTGCCAGCAGCCGGGGGGAGGTCCCACCCGCCGAGCAGTACTTC. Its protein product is CASSRGEVPPAEQYF.

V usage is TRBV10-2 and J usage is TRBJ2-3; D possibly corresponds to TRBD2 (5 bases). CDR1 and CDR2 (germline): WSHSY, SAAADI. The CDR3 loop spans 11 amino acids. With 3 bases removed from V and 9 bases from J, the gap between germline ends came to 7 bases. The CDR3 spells CASSDGLTQYF. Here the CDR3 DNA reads TGCGCCAGCAGTGATGGACTCACGCAGTATTTT.

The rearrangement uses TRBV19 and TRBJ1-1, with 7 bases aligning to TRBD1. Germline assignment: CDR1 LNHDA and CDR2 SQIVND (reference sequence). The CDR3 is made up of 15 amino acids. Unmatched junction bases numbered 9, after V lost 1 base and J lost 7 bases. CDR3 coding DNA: TGTGCCAGTAGTATAGGGCGAAGGGGGCTGAGTGAAGCTTTCTTT. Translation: CASSIGRRGLSEAFF.

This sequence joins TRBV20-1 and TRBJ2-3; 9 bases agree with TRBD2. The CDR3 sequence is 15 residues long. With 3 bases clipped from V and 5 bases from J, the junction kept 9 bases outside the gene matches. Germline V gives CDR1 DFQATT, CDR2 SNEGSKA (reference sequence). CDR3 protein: CSASVASGEGDTQYF. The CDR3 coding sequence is TGCAGTGCTAGTGTAGCTAGCGGGGAAGGAGATACGCAGTATTTT.

In DNA form, the CDR3 reads TGTGCCAGCAAACCGGGAATAACTAATGAAAAACTGTTTTTT. It codes for CASKPGITNEKLFF. This chain uses TRBV2 with TRBJ1-4; unclear D gene. Germline V gene sequence: CDR1 SNHLY, CDR2 FYNNEI. The V end was cut by 7 bases, the J end by 1 base, with 10 bases between. This CDR3 comprises 14 residues.

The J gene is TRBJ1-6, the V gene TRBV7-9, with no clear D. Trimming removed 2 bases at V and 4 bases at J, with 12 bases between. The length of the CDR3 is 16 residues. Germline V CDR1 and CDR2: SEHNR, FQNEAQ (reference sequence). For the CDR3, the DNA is TGTGCCAGCAGCTTACTATCCGGCGGATATAATTCACCCCTCCACTTT. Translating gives CASSLLSGGYNSPLHF.